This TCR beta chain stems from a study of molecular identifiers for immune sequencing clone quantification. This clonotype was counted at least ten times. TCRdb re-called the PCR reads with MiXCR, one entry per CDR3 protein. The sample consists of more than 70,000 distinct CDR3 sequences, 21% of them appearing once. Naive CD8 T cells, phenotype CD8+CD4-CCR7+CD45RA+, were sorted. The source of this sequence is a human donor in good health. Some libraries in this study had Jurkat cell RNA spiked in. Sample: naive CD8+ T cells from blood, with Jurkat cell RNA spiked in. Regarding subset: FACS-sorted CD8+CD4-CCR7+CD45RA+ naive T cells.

CDR3 bases: TGTGCCAGCAGTTTAAGACCGGTCTCTGGGGCCAACGTCCTGACTTTC. This sequence encodes CASSLRPVSGANVLTF. The chain combines TRBV27 with TRBJ2-6; no clear D gene. The CDR3 contains 16 residues. V was cut by 2 bases and J by 0 bases, with 8 bases left in between. The germline CDR1 and CDR2 sequences are MNHEY and SMNVEV (reference sequence).